What follows describes a single T cell receptor beta chain. The antigen is unknown. The entry originates in a study of T cell responses to AZD1222 COVID-19 vaccine. Study-wide findings and caveats: The study found Spike-specific TCR breadth and depth rose after two AZD1222 doses. Repertoires in all cases were sampled only once the peak T cell response had passed. Targeting of unmutated variant regions was reportedly seen in nearly half of spike-specific TCRs. Females made up more of the donors, who were largely white British, and clonal diversity may have come out too low.

The CDR3 is 12 residues long. The V gene lost 3 bases and the J gene lost 5 bases, with 8 bases spanning the gap. The V gene's germline CDR1 is SGDLS and CDR2 YYNGEE. Sequencing was performed with immunoSEQ multiplex PCR; in TCRdb, only in-frame clones are kept and a portion is missing. The repertoire holds about 220,000 clones, about 93% seen once, with about 1% in the top ten. This sequence originates from an adult in good health. This sequence joins TRBV9 and TRBJ2-5; weak D call: TRBD1 (5 bases). The sample here was peripheral blood, taken on day 0 of MenACWY control vaccination. The chain's CDR3 is CASSARGETQYF. In DNA, the CDR3 is TGTGCCAGCAGCGCAAGGGGTGAGACCCAGTACTTC.